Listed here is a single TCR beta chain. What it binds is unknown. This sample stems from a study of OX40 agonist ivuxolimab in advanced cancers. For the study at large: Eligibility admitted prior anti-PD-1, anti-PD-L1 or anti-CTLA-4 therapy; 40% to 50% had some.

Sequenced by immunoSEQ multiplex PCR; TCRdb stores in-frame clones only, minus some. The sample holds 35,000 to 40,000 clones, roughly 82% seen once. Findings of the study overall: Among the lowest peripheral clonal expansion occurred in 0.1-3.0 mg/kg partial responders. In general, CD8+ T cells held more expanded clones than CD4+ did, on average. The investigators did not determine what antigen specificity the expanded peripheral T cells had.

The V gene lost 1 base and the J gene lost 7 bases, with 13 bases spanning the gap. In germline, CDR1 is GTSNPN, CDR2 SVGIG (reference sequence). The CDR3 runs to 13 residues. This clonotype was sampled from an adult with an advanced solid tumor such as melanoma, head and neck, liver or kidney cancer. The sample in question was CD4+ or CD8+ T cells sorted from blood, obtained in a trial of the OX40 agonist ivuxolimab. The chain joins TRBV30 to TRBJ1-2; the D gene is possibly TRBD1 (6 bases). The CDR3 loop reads CAWSAVGGRGYTF. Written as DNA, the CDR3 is TGTGCCTGGAGTGCCGTGGGGGGCCGTGGCTACACCTTC. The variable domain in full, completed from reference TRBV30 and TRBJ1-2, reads SQTIHQWPATLVQPVGSPLSLECTVEGTSNPNLYWYRQAAGRGLQLLFYSVGIGQISSEVPQNLSASRPQDRQFILSSKKLLLSDSGFYLCAWSAVGGRGYTFGSGTRLTVV.